The clone carrying this T cell receptor beta chain was counted once. Its specificity is not known. The CDR3 length is 14 residues. V was clipped by 7 bases and J by 6 bases; unmatched bases: 5. Germline CDR1 is SNHLY and CDR2 is FYNNEI. These data come from a study of cytomegalovirus exposure and HLA in healthy donors. Overall study results and limits: In vitro data verified a few CMV-associated chains as specific for CMV antigens.

Assay: immunoSEQ multiplex PCR; the TCRdb copy retains only in-frame clones and omits some. The table shows roughly 100,000 clones, with about 85% occurring only once. The clonotype was recovered from a woman under 30 in good health and CMV-seropositive. The sample taken for sequencing was PBMCs. The chain couples TRBV2 to TRBJ2-3; 12 bases line up with TRBD2. The CDR3 spells CASMRLAGADTQYF. The CDR3 nucleotides are TGTGCCAGCATGAGACTAGCGGGGGCTGATACGCAGTATTTT.